The 22 T cell receptor beta chains in this list originate from one sample, sequenced in a study of vaccination and CD4 T cells after COVID-19. The treatment is: roughly 10-day PBMC culture with coronavirus spike peptide pools or control peptides (ViraFEST assay). Cultured CD4+ T cells had their DNA profiled by the Oncomine TCR Beta short-read assay. TCRdb redid the calling of the PCR reads with MiXCR, one entry per CDR3 protein. The sample consists of 15,000 to 20,000 distinct CDR3 sequences, around 28% of them appearing once. No antigens are known for them. Material: cultured CD4+ T cells from blood. The receptors were gathered from a human donor with COVID-19.

The chain employs TRBV7-3 and TRBJ2-1, with 9 bases identical to TRBD2. CDR3 length: 15 residues. CDR1 is SGHTA and CDR2 is FQGTGA in the germline V gene. V shed 5 bases and J 8 bases; nucleotides not matched to a gene: 10. CDR3 in amino acids: CASSVYGTSNHEQFF. CDR3 nucleotide sequence: TGTGCCAGCAGCGTATACGGGACTAGCAACCATGAGCAGTTCTTC.

The J gene is TRBJ1-1, the V gene TRBV2; TRBD1 is a possible D gene (6 bases). The CDR3 is 17 amino acids. V lost 6 bases to trimming and J lost 0 bases, with 20 bases between them. Germline V gene lookup returns CDR1 SNHLY and CDR2 FYNNEI. The CDR3 DNA reads as TGTGCCAGCAGATCACGTCCAGGGGCGCCCCTGAACACTGAAGCTTTCTTT. Amino acids: CASRSRPGAPLNTEAFF. The whole variable domain, remainder taken from reference TRBV2 and TRBJ1-1, is EPEVTQTPSHQVTQMGQEVILRCVPISNHLYFYWYRQILGQKVEFLVSFYNNEISEKSEIFDDQFSVERPDGSNFTLKIRSTKLEDSAMYFCASRSRPGAPLNTEAFFGQGTRLTVV.

CDR3 sequence reads: CASSSPIQGAYGYTF. In nucleotides, the CDR3 is TGTGCCAGCAGTTCCCCAATACAGGGGGCATATGGCTACACCTTC. The chain recombines TRBV27 with TRBJ1-2; 9 bases align to TRBD1. The ends lost 4 bases at V and 5 bases at J; junction bases unmatched: 8. In germline, CDR1 is MNHEY, CDR2 SMNVEV (reference sequence). The length of the CDR3 is 15 residues.

A few counts support this clonotype. The chain links TRBV6-2 or TRBV6-3 to TRBJ1-1, with TRBD1 identical over 7 bases. V shed 6 bases, J shed 1 base, and the junction held 5 bases outside the gene matches. Germline V CDR1 and CDR2: MNHEY, SVGEGT. This CDR3 is 14 amino acids long. CDR3 nucleotide sequence: TGTGCCAGCAGAATGACAGGGCAGAACACTGAAGCTTTCTTT. It codes for CASRMTGQNTEAFF.

This clonotype showed up just a few times. The CDR3 DNA reads as TGTGCCAGCATGGGACCCAGACAAGAGACCCAGTACTTC. Its protein is CASMGPRQETQYF. This sequence joins TRBV5-4 and TRBJ2-5; D may match TRBD1 or TRBD2 (5 bases each). Deletions cut 6 bases from V and 2 bases from J, with 11 bases between. The germline CDR1 and CDR2 sequences are SGHNT and YYREEE (reference sequence). The CDR3 consists of 13 residues.

V and J are TRBV29-1 and TRBJ2-6, with D possibly being TRBD1 (6 bases). CDR1 is SQVTM, CDR2 ANQGSEA, per germline. Trimming stripped 6 bases from V and 0 bases from J, with 12 bases between. CDR3 length: 15 residues. In nucleotides, the CDR3 is TGCAGCGTGGGACAAATGAGCTCTGGGGCCAACGTCCTGACTTTC. It encodes CSVGQMSSGANVLTF.

The chain combines TRBV27 with TRBJ1-4, with a tentative D call TRBD1 (5 bases). The germline gives CDR1 MNHEY, CDR2 SMNVEV (reference sequence). The length of the CDR3 is 16 residues. V was cut by 5 bases and J by 10 bases, with 23 bases left in between. CDR3 region: CASSMNEGPWYGKLFF. The CDR3, as DNA: TGTGCCAGCAGTATGAACGAGGGACCGTGGTACGGAAAACTGTTTTTT.

By share of the sample, this clonotype is medium-sized. The chain carries TRBV20-1 and TRBJ1-6; the D is unclear. Deletions cut 0 bases from V and 7 bases from J, with 13 bases between. CDR1 and CDR2 (germline): DFQATT, SNEGSKA (reference sequence). The CDR3 length is 15 residues. CDR3 nucleotide sequence: TGCAGTGCTAGAGAATCGGGGAGCGGGAATTCACCCCTCCACTTT. Amino acid sequence: CSARESGSGNSPLHF.

The chain carries TRBV7-9 and TRBJ2-5; 9 positions match TRBD1. The V segment lost 2 bases and the J segment 4 bases; nucleotides outside the gene matches: 2. Germline-derived CDR1 and CDR2 are SEHNR and FQNEAQ (reference sequence). The CDR3 has 14 amino acids. Written as DNA, the CDR3 is TGTGCCAGCAGCTTAACAGGGGGCGGAGAGACCCAGTACTTC. Translation: CASSLTGGGETQYF.

This clonotype came up a few times. The chain combines TRBV10-1 with TRBJ2-5; 16 nucleotides align to TRBD2. Germline V gene sequence: CDR1 WNHNN, CDR2 SYGVQD (reference sequence). V trimming: 8 bases; J trimming: 2 bases; junction bases outside the gene matches: 14. This CDR3 has 19 residues. Here the CDR3 reads CASGEPGLAGGPGQETQYF. For the CDR3, the DNA is TGCGCCAGCGGAGAGCCGGGACTAGCGGGGGGGCCGGGGCAAGAGACCCAGTACTTC.

In its sample, this clonotype was seen a few times. The chain is built from TRBV27 and TRBJ1-2, with 8 positions matching TRBD1. Trimming took 8 bases from V and 2 from J; bases not matched to a gene: 7. This CDR3 has 14 amino acids. The germline gives CDR1 MNHEY, CDR2 SMNVEV (reference sequence). The CDR3 sequence: CASPRTGRNYGYTF. In DNA, the CDR3 is TGTGCCAGCCCCCGGACAGGGCGAAACTATGGCTACACCTTC.

The chain carries TRBV5-1 and TRBJ2-1; D may be TRBD1 or TRBD2 (5 bases each). V was trimmed by 0 bases and J by 8 bases, leaving 27 bases between them. Germline CDR1 and CDR2: SGHRS and YFSETQ. The CDR3 covers 19 residues. The CDR3 protein is CASSLGRIGAGPLGDEQFF. For the CDR3, the DNA is TGCGCCAGCAGCTTGGGTCGGATAGGGGCAGGGCCCTTGGGGGATGAGCAGTTCTTC.

This clonotype was observed a handful of times. V and J are TRBV5-1 and TRBJ1-2; 8 bases map to TRBD1. Germline CDR1 SGHRS, CDR2 YFSETQ. Losses at the gene ends were 4 bases for V and 6 bases for J; bases not matched to a gene: 14. The CDR3 length is 16 residues. The CDR3 coding sequence is TGCGCCAGCAGCGAGAACTTAGGACAGGGCGGGAATGGCTACACCTTC. This translates into CASSENLGQGGNGYTF.

This sequence joins TRBV27 and TRBJ2-1; weak D call: TRBD2 (5 bases). The V and J ends lost 6 bases and 7 bases respectively, with 13 bases between them. Germline CDR1 and CDR2: MNHEY and SMNVEV (reference sequence). The CDR3 runs 13 residues. The CDR3 region has the DNA TGTGCCAGCAGGTTGACGGGAACTAATGAGCAGTTCTTC. Protein sequence: CASRLTGTNEQFF.

The chain combines TRBV12-3 or TRBV12-4 with TRBJ2-4, with D unclear. The CDR3 is 13 residues long. Trimming cost V 6 bases and J 4 bases, with 10 bases left between them. The CDR3 bases are TGTGCCAGCAGCCCTGTCGCGAAAAACATTCAGTACTTC. Translation gives CASSPVAKNIQYF.

This clonotype appeared a few times. The chain employs TRBV18 and TRBJ1-5; the match to TRBD1 covers 7 bases. J lost 1 base, V lost 6 bases, and 9 bases had no gene match. CDR3 size: 16 residues. Germline V lookup: CDR1 KGHSH, CDR2 LQKENI. In nucleotides, the CDR3 is TGTGCCAGCTCCCCGGACAGGAAAATCAGCAATCAGCCCCAGCATTTT. It encodes CASSPDRKISNQPQHF.

The chain employs TRBV28 and TRBJ2-3, with a tentative D call TRBD1 (5 bases). This CDR3 has 16 amino acids. V lost 2 bases, J lost 2 bases, and 14 bases lay in between. CDR1 MDHEN and CDR2 SYDVKM come from the germline V gene. The CDR3 nucleotides read TGTGCCAGCAGTTTAGATGTAACAGGACCCACAGATACGCAGTATTTT. It specifies CASSLDVTGPTDTQYF. The variable domain in full, with the rest retrieved from reference TRBV28 and TRBJ2-3, is DVKVTQSSRYLVKRTGEKVFLECVQDMDHENMFWYRQDPGLGLRLIYFSYDVKMKEKGDIPEGYSVSREKKERFSLILESASTNQTSMYLCASSLDVTGPTDTQYFGPGTRLTVL.

The chain carries TRBV5-1 and TRBJ2-3; D unresolved. The CDR3 spans 15 residues. V lost 1 base, J lost 2 bases, and 11 bases lay in between. Per germline, CDR1 SGHRS and CDR2 YFSETQ. In DNA form, the CDR3 reads TGCGCCAGCAGCTTGCGGAATACGTACACAGATACGCAGTATTTT. Translation gives CASSLRNTYTDTQYF.

V is TRBV7-2 and J is TRBJ2-3; the D is unclear. From germline, CDR1 is SGHTA and CDR2 FQGNSA. The CDR3 spans 13 residues. Trimming stripped 7 bases from V and 1 base from J, with 9 bases between. CDR3 protein: CASNPEGTDTQYF. CDR3 nucleotides: TGTGCCAGCAACCCTGAGGGCACAGATACGCAGTATTTT.

This clonotype was seen a handful of times. This chain joins TRBV7-9 and TRBJ2-7; D gene uncertain. The CDR3 totals 15 residues. The V gene lost 2 bases and the J gene lost 0 bases, with 11 bases spanning the gap. CDR1 and CDR2 from the germline V gene are SEHNR and FQNEAQ (reference sequence). The CDR3 nucleotides read TGTGCCAGCAGCTTATATCCAGTAAGCTCCTACGAGCAGTACTTC. The encoded protein is CASSLYPVSSYEQYF.

A few counts support this clonotype. This chain uses TRBV6-1 with TRBJ2-7, with D uncertain. V was clipped by 8 bases and J by 4 bases, with 21 bases between them. Germline CDR1 is MNHNS and CDR2 is SASEGT. The CDR3 loop spans 15 amino acids. The CDR3 here is CASQSSIGFPYEQYF. The CDR3 region has the DNA TGTGCCAGCCAGAGTTCGATAGGATTTCCATACGAGCAGTACTTC.

This clonotype was counted a few times. The V call is TRBV2, the J call TRBJ1-5; unclear D gene. V was pared by 7 bases and J by 3 bases, with 16 bases between. The CDR3 length is 15 residues. In germline, CDR1 is SNHLY, CDR2 FYNNEI. The CDR3 bases are TGTGCCAGCATAGATCGGTTGGGCATCAATCAGCCCCAGCATTTT. The encoded protein is CASIDRLGINQPQHF.